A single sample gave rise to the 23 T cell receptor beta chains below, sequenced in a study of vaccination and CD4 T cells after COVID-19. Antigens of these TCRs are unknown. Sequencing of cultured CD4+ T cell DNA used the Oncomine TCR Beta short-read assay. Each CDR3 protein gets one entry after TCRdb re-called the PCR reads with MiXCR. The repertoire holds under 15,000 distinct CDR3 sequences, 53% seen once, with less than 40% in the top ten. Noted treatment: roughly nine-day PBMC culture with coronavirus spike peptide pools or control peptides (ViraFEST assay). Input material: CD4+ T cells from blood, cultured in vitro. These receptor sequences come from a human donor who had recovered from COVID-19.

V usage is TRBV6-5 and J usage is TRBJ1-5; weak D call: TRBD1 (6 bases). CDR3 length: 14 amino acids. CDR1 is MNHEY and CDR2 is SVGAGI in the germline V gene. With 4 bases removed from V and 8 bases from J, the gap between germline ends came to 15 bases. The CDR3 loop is CASSSGRGVEPQHF. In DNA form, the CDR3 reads TGTGCCAGCAGTTCCGGGAGGGGGGTAGAGCCCCAGCATTTT.

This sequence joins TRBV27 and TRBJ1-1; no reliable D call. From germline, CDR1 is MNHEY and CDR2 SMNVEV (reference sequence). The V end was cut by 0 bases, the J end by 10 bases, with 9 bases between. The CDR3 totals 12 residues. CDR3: CASSLSRGRAFF. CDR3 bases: TGTGCCAGCAGTTTATCCAGAGGCCGAGCTTTCTTT.

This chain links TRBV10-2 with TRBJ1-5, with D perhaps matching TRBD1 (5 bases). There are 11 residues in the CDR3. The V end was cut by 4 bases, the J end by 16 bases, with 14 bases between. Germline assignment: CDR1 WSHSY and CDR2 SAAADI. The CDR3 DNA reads TGCGCCAGCAGTGGCGGGCGGGGCGGACATTTT. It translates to CASSGGRGGHF.

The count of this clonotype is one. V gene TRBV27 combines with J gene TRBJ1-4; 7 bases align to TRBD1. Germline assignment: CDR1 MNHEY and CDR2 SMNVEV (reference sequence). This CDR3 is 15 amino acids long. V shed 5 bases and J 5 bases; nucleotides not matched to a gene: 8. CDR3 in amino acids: CASSRRGLINEKLFF. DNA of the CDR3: TGTGCCAGCAGTCGGAGGGGGCTCATCAATGAAAAACTGTTTTTT. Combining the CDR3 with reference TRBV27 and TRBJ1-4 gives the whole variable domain EAQVTQNPRYLITVTGKKLTVTCSQNMNHEYMSWYRQDPGLGLRQIYYSMNVEVTDKGDVPEGYKVSRKEKRNFPLILESPSPNQTSLYFCASSRRGLINEKLFFGSGTQLSVL.

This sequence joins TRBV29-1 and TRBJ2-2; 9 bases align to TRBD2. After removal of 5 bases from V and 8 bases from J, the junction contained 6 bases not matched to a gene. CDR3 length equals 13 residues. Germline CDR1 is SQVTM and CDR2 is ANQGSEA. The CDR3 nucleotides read TGCAGCGTTCGCCTAGCGGGAAGAGGGGAGCTGTTTTTT. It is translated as CSVRLAGRGELFF.

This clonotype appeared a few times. CDR3: CASSFRGLYAVGYTF. For the CDR3, the DNA is TGTGCCAGCAGCTTCCGGGGGCTGTATGCTGTCGGCTACACCTTC. This chain connects TRBV11-2 to TRBJ1-2; maybe TRBD1 (6 bases). With 3 bases removed from V and 8 bases from J, the gap between germline ends came to 19 bases. Germline V gene data show CDR1 as SGHAT and CDR2 as FQNNGV. This CDR3 spans 15 amino acids.

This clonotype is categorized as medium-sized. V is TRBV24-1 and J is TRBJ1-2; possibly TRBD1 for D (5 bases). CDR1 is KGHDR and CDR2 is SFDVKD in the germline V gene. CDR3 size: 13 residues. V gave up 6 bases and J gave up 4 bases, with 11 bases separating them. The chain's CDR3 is CATSPDKAYGYTF. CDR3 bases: TGTGCCACCAGTCCGGACAAGGCCTATGGCTACACCTTC.

The CDR3 region has the DNA TGTGCCAGCAGGCGAGCGGGGGAGCCATATTGGAGTCTGTTCTTC. The encoded protein is CASRRAGEPYWSLFF. The chain employs TRBV6-2 or TRBV6-3 and TRBJ2-1; 8 bases match TRBD2. The CDR3 has 15 amino acids. Germline V lookup: CDR1 MNHEY, CDR2 SVGEGT. J was trimmed by 15 bases and V by 6 bases; bases with no gene match: 19.

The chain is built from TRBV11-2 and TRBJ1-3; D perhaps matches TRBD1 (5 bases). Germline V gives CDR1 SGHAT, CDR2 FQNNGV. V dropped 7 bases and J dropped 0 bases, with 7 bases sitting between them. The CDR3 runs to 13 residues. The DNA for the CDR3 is TGTGCCAGCACAGGGAACTCTGGAAACACCATATATTTT. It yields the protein CASTGNSGNTIYF.

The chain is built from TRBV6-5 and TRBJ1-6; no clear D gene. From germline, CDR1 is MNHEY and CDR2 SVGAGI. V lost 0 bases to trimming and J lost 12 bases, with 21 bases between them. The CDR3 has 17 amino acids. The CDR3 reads CASSYSTSWTGGGPLHF. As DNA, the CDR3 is TGTGCCAGCAGTTACTCGACGTCGTGGACCGGTGGTGGACCCCTCCACTTT.

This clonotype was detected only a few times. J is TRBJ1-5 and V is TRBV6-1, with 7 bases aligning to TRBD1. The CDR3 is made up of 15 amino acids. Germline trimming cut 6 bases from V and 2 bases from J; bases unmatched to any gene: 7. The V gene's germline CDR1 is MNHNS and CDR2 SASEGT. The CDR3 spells CASRHPDRGNQPQHF. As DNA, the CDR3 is TGTGCCAGCAGACACCCCGACAGGGGCAATCAGCCCCAGCATTTT.

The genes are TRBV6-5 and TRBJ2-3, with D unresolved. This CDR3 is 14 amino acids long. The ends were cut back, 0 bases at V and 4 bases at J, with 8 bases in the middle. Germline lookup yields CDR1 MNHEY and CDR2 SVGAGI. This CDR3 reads CASSYSLGADTQYF. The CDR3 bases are TGTGCCAGCAGTTACTCCCTAGGAGCAGATACGCAGTATTTT.

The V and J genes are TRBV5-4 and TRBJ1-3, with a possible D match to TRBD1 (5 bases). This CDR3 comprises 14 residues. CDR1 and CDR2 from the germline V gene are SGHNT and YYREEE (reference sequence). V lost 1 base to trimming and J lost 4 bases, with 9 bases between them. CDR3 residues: CASSLQAGGNTIYF. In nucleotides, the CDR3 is TGTGCCAGCAGCTTGCAGGCAGGGGGAAACACCATATATTTT.

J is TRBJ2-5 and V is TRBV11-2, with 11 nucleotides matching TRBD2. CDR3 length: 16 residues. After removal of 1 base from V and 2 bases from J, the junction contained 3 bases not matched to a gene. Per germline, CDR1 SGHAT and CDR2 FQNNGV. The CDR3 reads CASSLGASGRQETQYF. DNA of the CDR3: TGTGCCAGCAGCTTAGGAGCTAGCGGGAGGCAAGAGACCCAGTACTTC.

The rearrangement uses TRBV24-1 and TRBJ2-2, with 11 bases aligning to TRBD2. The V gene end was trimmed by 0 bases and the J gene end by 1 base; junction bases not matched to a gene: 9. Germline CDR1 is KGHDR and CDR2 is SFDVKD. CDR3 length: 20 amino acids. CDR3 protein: CATSDLRALAGVGNTGELFF. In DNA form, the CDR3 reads TGTGCCACCAGTGATTTGAGGGCACTAGCGGGGGTCGGGAACACCGGGGAGCTGTTTTTT.

The CDR3 DNA reads TGTGCCAGCAGCACCGGGACAGGAAACTATGGCTACACCTTC. Its translation is CASSTGTGNYGYTF. The V call is TRBV7-2, the J call TRBJ1-2; the match to TRBD1 covers 8 bases. The germline V gene has CDR1 SGHTA and CDR2 FQGNSA. With V trimmed by 5 bases and J by 2 bases, 4 bases remained unmatched. There are 14 residues in the CDR3.

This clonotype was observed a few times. The CDR3 coding sequence is TGTGCCAGCAGTTATATGGACAGGGACACTGAAGCTTTCTTT. Its translation: CASSYMDRDTEAFF. The V call is TRBV6-2 or TRBV6-3, the J call TRBJ1-1; 8 bases fit TRBD1. The CDR3 totals 14 residues. CDR1 is MNHEY, CDR2 SVGEGT, per germline. V trimming: 3 bases; J trimming: 3 bases; junction bases outside the gene matches: 3.

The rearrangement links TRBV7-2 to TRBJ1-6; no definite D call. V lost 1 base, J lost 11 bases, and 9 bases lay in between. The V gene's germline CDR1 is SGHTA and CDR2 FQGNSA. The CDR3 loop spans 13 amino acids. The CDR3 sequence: CASSLEDGPPLHF. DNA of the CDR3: TGTGCCAGCAGCTTAGAGGACGGTCCACCCCTCCACTTT.

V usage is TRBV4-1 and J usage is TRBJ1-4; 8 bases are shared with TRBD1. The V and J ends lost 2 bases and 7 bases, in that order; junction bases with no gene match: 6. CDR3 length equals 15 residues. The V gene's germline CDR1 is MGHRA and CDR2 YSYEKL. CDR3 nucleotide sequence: TGCGCCAGCAGCCAACGGACAGGGACTGCTGAAAAACTGTTTTTT. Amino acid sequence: CASSQRTGTAEKLFF.

The CDR3 nucleotides read TGTGCCAGCAGTGATTCACTAGCGGCCTCCTACGAGCAGTACTTC. This gives the protein CASSDSLAASYEQYF. The chain combines TRBV6-1 with TRBJ2-7; 8 positions agree with TRBD2. The CDR3 loop spans 15 amino acids. J gave up 0 bases and V 3 bases, and 4 bases lay outside the gene matches. CDR1 is MNHNS and CDR2 is SASEGT in the germline V gene.

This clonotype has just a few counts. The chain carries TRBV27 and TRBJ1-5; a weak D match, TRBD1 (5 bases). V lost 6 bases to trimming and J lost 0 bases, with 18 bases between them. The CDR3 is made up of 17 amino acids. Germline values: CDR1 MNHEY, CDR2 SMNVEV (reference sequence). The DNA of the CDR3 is TGTGCCAGCAGCCGTATGACTGGGGGGGATAGCAATCAGCCCCAGCATTTT. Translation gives CASSRMTGGDSNQPQHF.

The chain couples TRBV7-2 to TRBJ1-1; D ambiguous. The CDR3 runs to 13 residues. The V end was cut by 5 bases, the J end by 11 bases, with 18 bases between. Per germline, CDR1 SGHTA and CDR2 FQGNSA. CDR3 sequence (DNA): TGTGCCAGCAGCACCCCGGGAAACCCTGGGGCTTTCTTT. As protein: CASSTPGNPGAFF.

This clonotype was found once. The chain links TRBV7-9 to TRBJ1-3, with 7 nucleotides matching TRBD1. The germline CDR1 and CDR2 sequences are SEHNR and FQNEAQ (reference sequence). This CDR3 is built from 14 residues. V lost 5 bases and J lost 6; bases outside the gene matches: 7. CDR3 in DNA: TGTGCCAGCAGCCGGGACAGATCTTCAAACACCATATATTTT. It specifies CASSRDRSSNTIYF.